The present T cell receptor (beta chain) was sequenced within a study of beta chain features in type 1 diabetes. Study-level background: Healthy donors and patients showed comparable age, gender and cell yields.

Germline values: CDR1 SQVTM, CDR2 ANQGSEA. The V gene lost 6 bases and the J gene lost 1 base, with 7 bases spanning the gap. The CDR3 spans 12 residues. Sequenced material consisted of expressed TCRB transcripts (all of the isolated RNA was reverse transcribed). Generated by immunoSEQ multiplex PCR, the TCRdb table keeps only in-frame clones and is missing some. Among hundreds of thousands of clones listed, roughly two thirds were seen once. The collection from each donor was one heparinised blood draw averaging about 116 mL. This clone was seen a handful of times. Its antigen is undetermined. Whole-study results and caveats: Naive, central memory and Treg TCRB repertoires seemed to resemble each other more closely in patients than they did in healthy donors. Shorter TCRB CDR3s, moderately but significantly so, marked every one of the four CD4+ subsets in Type 1 diabetes patients.

This sequence originates from a man aged 30 to 39 in good health. Sequencing used naive CD4+ T cells from blood. The gene calls are TRBV29-1 and TRBJ2-1, with unresolved D. CDR3 residues: CSVRSSYNEQFF. CDR3 DNA sequence: TGCAGCGTCCGCTCATCCTACAATGAGCAGTTCTTC.